Each of the 24 T cell receptor beta chains below was sequenced from the same sample in a study of blood T cells in healthy people across ages. Then a second PCR, running roughly 7 to 11 cycles, was carried out with a sample-barcoded 5' primer and a J-beta primer mix. TCRdb recomputed calls from the 5' RACE reads with MiXCR, one row per CDR3 protein. The sample contains some 1.7 million distinct CDR3 sequences, under 30% of which appear only once. The sample taken for sequencing was blood. These TCRs come from a woman aged 25 to 39 in good health.

The V gene is TRBV6-6, the J gene TRBJ2-1; D remains ambiguous. Trimming pared 2 bases from V and 10 bases from J, leaving 12 bases between. CDR3 length: 13 residues. CDR1 MNHNY and CDR2 SVGAGI come from the germline V gene (reference sequence). The CDR3 loop is CASSYAGLGEQFF. The CDR3 bases are TGTGCCAGCAGTTACGCCGGCCTGGGAGAGCAGTTCTTC.

A remark on this clonotype: This CDR3 is missing its conserved last phenylalanine or tryptophan, likely due to a read error. The chain is built from TRBV24-1 and TRBJ2-1; 7 bases are shared with TRBD2. The CDR3 has 13 residues. Germline assignment: CDR1 KGHDR and CDR2 SFDVKD. The CDR3 region has the DNA TGTTCCACCAGTGACCGGGACTACCGCGAGCAGTTCGTC. Protein product: CSTSDRDYREQFV.

This clonotype was observed a few times. V and J are TRBV20-1 and TRBJ2-1, with TRBD2 matching 9 bases. V lost 6 bases and J lost 2; bases outside the gene matches: 8. The CDR3 is 15 residues long. Looked up from germline, CDR1 is DFQATT and CDR2 is SNEGSKA (reference sequence). CDR3 protein: CSAGRRLAAYNEQFF. In DNA form, the CDR3 reads TGCAGTGCGGGGCGGCGACTAGCGGCCTACAATGAGCAGTTCTTC.

This clonotype was seen repeatedly, ten times or more. This sequence joins TRBV5-1 and TRBJ2-1; TRBD2 is a possible D gene (7 bases). Per germline, CDR1 SGHRS and CDR2 YFSETQ. V was clipped by 6 bases and J by 7 bases, with 14 bases between them. The CDR3 consists of 13 residues. CDR3 DNA sequence: TGCGCCAGCACGCTCCGGGGGGCGAATGAGCAGTTCTTC. Translating gives CASTLRGANEQFF.

Details on this clonotype: One end of the junction does not line up with germline, which may come from a read error. The V gene is TRBV29-1, the J gene TRBJ2-5; no clear D. From germline, CDR1 is SQVTM and CDR2 ANQGSEA. This CDR3 has 12 amino acids. CDR3 residues: CGVLPQQETQYF. In nucleotides, the CDR3 is TGCGGCGTTCTACCACAACAAGAGACCCAGTACTTC.

The chain links TRBV5-1 to TRBJ1-5; D is uncertain. With 0 bases removed from V and 1 base from J, the gap between germline ends came to 8 bases. Germline values: CDR1 SGHRS, CDR2 YFSETQ. This CDR3 contains 15 residues. In nucleotides, the CDR3 is TGCGCCAGCAGCTTGGCCTATGGGAGCAATCAGCCCCAGCATTTT. It specifies CASSLAYGSNQPQHF. Using reference TRBV5-1 and TRBJ1-5 for the parts outside the CDR3, the full variable domain is KAGVTQTPRYLIKTRGQQVTLSCSPISGHRSVSWYQQTPGQGLQFLFEYFSETQRNKGNFPGRFSGRQFSNSRSEMNVSTLELGDSALYLCASSLAYGSNQPQHFGDGTRLSIL.

This clonotype was picked up one time. The rearrangement joins TRBV4-2 to TRBJ2-1, with D perhaps matching TRBD1 (5 bases). CDR1 is LGHNA and CDR2 is YNFKEQ in the germline V gene. Deletions cut 1 base from V and 6 bases from J, with 10 bases between. The CDR3 loop spans 14 amino acids. The CDR3 spells CASSQGGPSNEQFF. The CDR3 nucleotides are TGTGCCAGCAGCCAAGGGGGCCCCTCCAATGAGCAGTTCTTC.

With respect to this clonotype: This could be a read error, since a much larger clone is one nucleotide away. The chain joins TRBV20-1 to TRBJ1-2, with 8 bases that match TRBD1. CDR1 DFQATT and CDR2 SNEGSKA come from the germline V gene (reference sequence). This CDR3 contains 15 residues. The ends lost 3 bases at V and 6 bases at J; junction bases unmatched: 12. This chain's CDR3 is CSARRAGGERDGYTF. The CDR3 DNA is TGCAGTGCTAGGAGGGCAGGGGGCGAGAGGGATGGCTACACCTTC.

J is TRBJ1-1 and V is TRBV10-3; TRBD1 matches at 8 bases. Unmatched junction bases numbered 1, after V lost 0 bases and J lost 4 bases. The germline V gene has CDR1 ENHRY and CDR2 SYGVKD. This CDR3 is built from 14 residues. The DNA of the CDR3 is TGTGCCATCAGTGAGTCCGGGACAGGCACTGAAGCTTTCTTT. This gives the protein CAISESGTGTEAFF.

CDR3 nucleotide sequence: TGTGCCAGCAGCTTCCCTTCACTAAGAAACGAGCAGTACTTC. Amino acid sequence: CASSFPSLRNEQYF. The gene calls are TRBV28 and TRBJ2-7, with D unresolved. The CDR3 runs to 14 residues. The V gene lost 6 bases and the J gene lost 5 bases, with 17 bases spanning the gap. Germline V gene data show CDR1 as MDHEN and CDR2 as SYDVKM.

This clonotype has a handful of counts. The V call is TRBV12-3 or TRBV12-4, the J call TRBJ1-5; D remains ambiguous. The CDR3 has 15 residues. V lost 6 bases and J 7 bases, leaving 19 bases between the germline ends. The CDR3 coding sequence is TGTGCCAGCAGCCGTCGTGGCGCCCTAAGCCAGCCCCAGCATTTT. This translates into CASSRRGALSQPQHF.

In its sample, this clonotype was seen a few times. This chain joins TRBV20-1 and TRBJ2-3, with 7 bases that match TRBD2. The CDR3 covers 13 residues. With V trimmed by 6 bases and J by 6 bases, 9 bases remained unmatched. Germline V gene data show CDR1 as DFQATT and CDR2 as SNEGSKA (reference sequence). CDR3 residues: CSAPLAEVDTQYF. The CDR3 DNA follows: TGCAGTGCCCCGCTAGCGGAGGTTGATACGCAGTATTTT.

In its sample, this clonotype was seen a few times. J is TRBJ1-2 and V is TRBV6-6; 10 nucleotides align to TRBD1. The germline V gene has CDR1 MNHNY and CDR2 SVGAGI (reference sequence). V shed 8 bases, J shed 8 bases, and the junction held 11 bases outside the gene matches. The CDR3 is made up of 14 amino acids. The CDR3 DNA follows: TGTGCCAGCTCCTCAGACGGGACAGGGGAAGGCTACACCTTC. This encodes CASSSDGTGEGYTF.

This chain joins TRBV20-1 and TRBJ2-4; D is undetermined. The J call may be incorrect, as the DNA end agrees better with TRBJ2-7. The germline V gene encodes CDR1 DFQATT and CDR2 SNEGSKA (reference sequence). The CDR3 contains 13 residues. The CDR3 is CSARAPSGHEQYF. Here the CDR3 DNA reads TGCAGTGCTAGAGCCCCGAGTGGCCACGAGCAGTACTTC.

Here the CDR3 reads CASPSNTYEQYF. The CDR3 coding sequence is TGTGCCAGCCCGTCCAACACGTACGAGCAGTACTTC. The chain recombines TRBV18 with TRBJ2-7; D call uncertain. V lost 8 bases, J lost 4 bases, and 12 bases lay in between. Germline values: CDR1 KGHSH, CDR2 LQKENI. The CDR3 is 12 residues long.

V gene TRBV29-1 combines with J gene TRBJ1-3; no firm D call. CDR1 is SQVTM, CDR2 ANQGSEA, per germline. CDR3 length: 12 amino acids. The CDR3, as DNA: TGCGGCCATCCTGGGTCTGGAAACACCATATATTTT. It is translated as CGHPGSGNTIYF.

This clonotype has just a few counts. One end of the junction varies from germline; a read error may be responsible. The chain has TRBV7-2 and TRBJ2-1; 8 positions match TRBD2. CDR3 size: 17 residues. Germline lookup yields CDR1 SGHTA and CDR2 FQGNSA. The CDR3 protein is CASSPVHAGGAYNGQFF. CDR3 DNA sequence: TGTGCCAGCAGCCCCGTTCACGCGGGAGGTGCCTACAATGGGCAGTTCTTC.

Many counts were recorded for this clonotype. This rearrangement joins TRBV7-6 to TRBJ2-1; 8 nucleotides align to TRBD1. This CDR3 has 12 amino acids. With 6 bases clipped from V and 10 bases from J, the junction kept 5 bases outside the gene matches. CDR1 SGHVS and CDR2 FNYEAQ come from the germline V gene. The DNA of the CDR3 is TGTGCCAGCAGAGCCGACAGGGGCGAGCAGTTCTTC. The encoded protein is CASRADRGEQFF. Full variable domain (remainder filled in from reference TRBV7-6 and TRBJ2-1): GAGVSQSPRYKVTKRGQDVALRCDPISGHVSLYWYRQALGQGPEFLTYFNYEAQQDKSGLPNDRFSAERPEGSISTLTIQRTEQRDSAMYRCASRADRGEQFFGPGTRLTVL.

The chain employs TRBV2 and TRBJ2-7, with D perhaps given as TRBD1 or TRBD2 (5 bases each). CDR3 length: 14 amino acids. Deletions cut 1 base from V and 3 bases from J, with 10 bases between. Looked up from germline, CDR1 is SNHLY and CDR2 is FYNNEI. CDR3 coding DNA: TGTGCCAGCAGTGAAGTGGGACCTATCTACGAGCAGTACTTC. Translation gives CASSEVGPIYEQYF. The full variable domain, rest sourced from reference TRBV2 and TRBJ2-7, is EPEVTQTPSHQVTQMGQEVILRCVPISNHLYFYWYRQILGQKVEFLVSFYNNEISEKSEIFDDQFSVERPDGSNFTLKIRSTKLEDSAMYFCASSEVGPIYEQYFGPGTRLTVT.

The chain has TRBV29-1 and TRBJ1-4; D not certain. Trimming cost V 6 bases and J 4 bases, with 12 bases left between them. CDR1 is SQVTM, CDR2 ANQGSEA, per germline. CDR3 length: 13 amino acids. Here the CDR3 reads CSVVQAGNEKLFF. Here the CDR3 DNA reads TGCAGCGTGGTGCAGGCGGGTAATGAAAAACTGTTTTTT.

Remarks on this clonotype: A junction boundary mismatches the germline segment, possibly from a read error. This rearrangement joins TRBV6-1 to TRBJ2-7; 8 positions match TRBD1. The CDR3 runs 15 residues. CDR1 and CDR2 from the germline V gene are MNHNS and SASEGT. The CDR3, as DNA: TGTGTCAGCAGACATCCGGGACAGGCCTCCTACGAGCAGTACTTC. Translated, it gives CVSRHPGQASYEQYF.

A note on this clonotype: This may be a read error, as it is one base from a much larger clone. This chain links TRBV7-9 with TRBJ2-7; weak D call: TRBD2 (6 bases). This CDR3 spans 14 amino acids. Per germline, CDR1 SEHNR and CDR2 FQNEAQ (reference sequence). CDR3 region: CASIKEGLSYKQYF. The CDR3 nucleotides are TGTGCCAGCATCAAGGAGGGACTCTCCTACAAGCAGTACTTC.

This clonotype showed up just a few times. This chain uses TRBV15 with TRBJ2-5; D unresolved. There are 16 residues in the CDR3. The V gene's germline CDR1 is LNHNV and CDR2 YYDKDF (reference sequence). With 2 bases removed from V and 2 bases from J, the gap between germline ends came to 15 bases. The CDR3 region has the DNA TGTGCCACCAGCAGACCTAGTTGGCTTACGCAAGAGACCCAGTACTTC. It codes for CATSRPSWLTQETQYF.

Regarding this clonotype: A junction end diverges from the germline sequence, so it may reflect a read error. This chain links TRBV12-3 or TRBV12-4 with TRBJ1-4; D ambiguous. The CDR3 has 14 residues. CDR3 protein: CASSSVGSNEKRFF. CDR3 in DNA: TGTGCCAGCAGTTCCGTAGGGAGTAATGAAAAACGGTTTTTT.